The 20 T cell receptor beta chains below all came from one sample that was sequenced in a study of blood T cell repertoires in COVID-19. The assay was immunoSEQ multiplex PCR, and TCRdb's table has in-frame clones only and misses some. The data show about 210,000 clones, 81% seen once. Material for sequencing was PBMCs or T cells enriched from blood (not recorded which). Receptors originate from a woman between 50 and 59 years old with acute COVID-19.

In this sample, this clone turned up a few times. The rearrangement links TRBV3-1 (or the pseudogene TRBV3-2) to TRBJ1-5; 7 positions match TRBD1. CDR3 size: 15 residues. Germline V gene lookup returns CDR1 LGHDT and CDR2 YNNKEL (reference sequence). Trimming at V came to 1 base and at J to 2 bases, leaving 2 bases not matched to a gene. CDR3 sequence (DNA): TGTGCCAGCAGCCAAGCTACAGGGGGCAATCAGCCCCAGCATTTT. This translates into CASSQATGGNQPQHF.

CDR3 amino acids: CASCPSRQGSTDTQYF. The CDR3 region has the DNA TGCGCCAGCTGCCCCTCCCGACAGGGAAGCACAGATACGCAGTATTTT. This chain uses TRBV5-1 with TRBJ2-3, with 7 nucleotides matching TRBD1. The germline CDR1 and CDR2 sequences are SGHRS and YFSETQ. This CDR3 has 16 residues. V shed 7 bases, J shed 0 bases, and the junction held 11 bases outside the gene matches.

The gene calls are TRBV6-6 and TRBJ2-7; possibly TRBD2 for D (6 bases). The ends were cut back, 10 bases at V and 2 bases at J, with 18 bases in the middle. The CDR3 extends over 14 amino acids. Germline CDR1 MNHNY, CDR2 SVGAGI (reference sequence). CDR3 sequence: CAIRGGSRPYEQYF. The CDR3 DNA is TGTGCCATCAGAGGAGGGTCACGCCCCTACGAGCAGTACTTC.

This chain connects TRBV18 to TRBJ2-1; the match to TRBD1 covers 8 bases. There are 15 residues in the CDR3. In germline, CDR1 is KGHSH, CDR2 LQKENI. The trim removed 3 bases at V and 8 bases at J, leaving 9 bases unmatched. The CDR3 sequence is CASSPEAGGGHEQFF. Here the CDR3 DNA reads TGTGCCAGCTCACCGGAGGCAGGGGGCGGGCATGAGCAGTTCTTC.

V usage is TRBV28 and J usage is TRBJ1-2; the match to TRBD1 covers 8 bases. Germline CDR1 reads MDHEN; CDR2 reads SYDVKM. The CDR3 has 13 amino acids. With 4 bases clipped from V and 7 bases from J, the junction kept 5 bases outside the gene matches. The CDR3 DNA sequence: TGTGCCAGCAGTTCATGGACAGGGAGTGGCTACACCTTC. Translation gives CASSSWTGSGYTF.

This clone was found once. CDR3 amino acids: CASNKPGQGTYEQYF. The CDR3 DNA sequence: TGTGCCAGCAACAAACCGGGACAGGGAACCTACGAGCAGTACTTC. The rearrangement uses TRBV28 and TRBJ2-7, with 9 bases that match TRBD1. J was trimmed by 2 bases and V by 7 bases; bases with no gene match: 9. Germline CDR1 and CDR2: MDHEN and SYDVKM. CDR3 length equals 15 residues.

V and J are TRBV19 and TRBJ2-1, with 8 bases fitting TRBD2. Germline V gives CDR1 LNHDA, CDR2 SQIVND (reference sequence). The ends lost 7 bases at V and 6 bases at J; junction bases unmatched: 14. The CDR3 is 16 amino acids. The CDR3 spells CASNPTGTRGINEQFF. DNA of the CDR3: TGTGCCAGTAATCCAACCGGGACTAGGGGGATCAATGAGCAGTTCTTC. The entire variable domain, with the rest obtained from reference TRBV19 and TRBJ2-1, is as follows: DGGITQSPKYLFRKEGQNVTLSCEQNLNHDAMYWYRQDPGQGLRLIYYSQIVNDFQKGDIAEGYSVSREKKESFPLTVTSAQKNPTAFYLCASNPTGTRGINEQFFGPGTRLTVL.

V gene TRBV21-1 combines with J gene TRBJ2-5; TRBD1 is taken as the D call from the table, unchecked against the DNA. TRBV21-1 represents a pseudogene. The CDR3 sequence is 21 residues long. CDR3 nucleotide sequence: TGTGCCAGCAGAGCAAAGGAACCGGGACAGGGTTATGTAGGAGGCCAAGAGACCCAGTACTTC. This sequence encodes CASRAKEPGQGYVGGQETQYF.

The chain joins TRBV10-3 to TRBJ2-7; the match to TRBD2 covers 16 bases. The V gene's germline CDR1 is ENHRY and CDR2 SYGVKD. The CDR3 runs to 15 residues. Trimming at V came to 4 bases and at J to 7 bases, leaving 4 bases not matched to a gene. The CDR3: CAISVGLAGGLEQYF. CDR3 nucleotide sequence: TGTGCCATCAGTGTGGGACTAGCGGGGGGGCTTGAGCAGTACTTC.

The chain couples TRBV24-1 to TRBJ1-6, with D possibly TRBD1 on 5 matching bases. The germline V and J ends were trimmed by 6 bases and 10 bases, with 24 bases remaining between them. This CDR3 has 17 amino acids. Germline lookup yields CDR1 KGHDR and CDR2 SFDVKD. Here the CDR3 DNA reads TGTGCCACCAGTCTGATTGAGCAGGGCTCGGTTTACTCACCCCTCCACTTT. Amino acid sequence: CATSLIEQGSVYSPLHF.

The rearrangement joins TRBV11-3 to TRBJ2-1, with 9 bases identical to TRBD1. The germline V gene encodes CDR1 SGHNT and CDR2 YENEEA. Germline trimming cut 5 bases from V and 7 bases from J; bases unmatched to any gene: 12. The CDR3 spans 16 residues. CDR3 coding DNA: TGTGCCAGCAGCCCCCCTACCGGGACAGGGTCGAATGAGCAGTTCTTC. Translation gives CASSPPTGTGSNEQFF.

This chain's CDR3 is CASSLHGGQETQYF. The CDR3, as DNA: TGTGCCAGCAGCCTACATGGAGGACAAGAGACCCAGTACTTC. The gene calls are TRBV3-1 (or the pseudogene TRBV3-2) and TRBJ2-5; possibly TRBD2 for D (5 bases). Germline-derived CDR1 and CDR2 are LGHDT and YNNKEL (reference sequence). The CDR3 consists of 14 residues. Between the trimmed V and J ends, which lost 4 bases and 2 bases, there was a span of 11 bases.

The chain links TRBV12-3 or TRBV12-4 to TRBJ1-5; 8 bases are a match to TRBD1. The CDR3 has 13 amino acids. Germline trimming cut 6 bases from V and 6 bases from J; bases unmatched to any gene: 4. This CDR3 is CASRGQGSQPQHF. CDR3 bases: TGTGCCAGCAGAGGACAGGGAAGTCAGCCCCAGCATTTT.

The rearrangement uses TRBV2 and TRBJ1-2, with D possibly TRBD1 on 6 matching bases. The CDR3 length is 14 residues. Trimming removed 2 bases at V and 4 bases at J, with 11 bases between. Germline V gene lookup returns CDR1 SNHLY and CDR2 FYNNEI. The CDR3: CASSELAGAYGYTF. In DNA form, the CDR3 reads TGTGCCAGCAGTGAATTGGCAGGGGCCTATGGCTACACCTTC. Using reference TRBV2 and TRBJ1-2 for the parts outside the CDR3, the full variable domain is EPEVTQTPSHQVTQMGQEVILRCVPISNHLYFYWYRQILGQKVEFLVSFYNNEISEKSEIFDDQFSVERPDGSNFTLKIRSTKLEDSAMYFCASSELAGAYGYTFGSGTRLTVV.

This clone was seen a single time. The rearrangement uses TRBV4-3 and TRBJ1-4; 9 bases line up with TRBD1. The CDR3 runs 19 residues. Germline CDR1 reads LGHNA; CDR2 reads YSLEER. The ends lost 1 base at V and 2 bases at J; junction bases unmatched: 11. Written as DNA, the CDR3 is TGCGCCAGCAGCCAAGGGGGCCCGGGACAGGGTAACACTAATGAAAAACTGTTTTTT. This translates into CASSQGGPGQGNTNEKLFF.

V is TRBV5-1 and J is TRBJ1-1; 8 positions match TRBD1. The CDR3 is 13 amino acids. The germline V gene encodes CDR1 SGHRS and CDR2 YFSETQ. The V and J ends lost 4 bases and 9 bases, in that order; junction bases with no gene match: 8. The CDR3 region is CASSMDRERKAFF. The CDR3 DNA reads as TGCGCCAGCAGCATGGACAGGGAACGAAAAGCTTTCTTT.

The rearrangement links TRBV7-2 to TRBJ2-7, with 8 positions matching TRBD1. Germline V gene lookup returns CDR1 SGHTA and CDR2 FQGNSA. The CDR3 runs 14 residues. The V segment lost 5 bases and the J segment 2 bases; nucleotides outside the gene matches: 5. The CDR3 nucleotides are TGTGCCAGCAGCCATTCGGGACAGGCCTACGAGCAGTACTTC. This encodes CASSHSGQAYEQYF. Full variable domain (outside the CDR3, taken from reference TRBV7-2 and TRBJ2-7): GAGVSQSPSNKVTEKGKDVELRCDPISGHTALYWYRQSLGQGLEFLIYFQGNSAPDKSGLPSDRFSAERTGGSVSTLTIQRTQQEDSAVYLCASSHSGQAYEQYFGPGTRLTVT.

This clone was seen only a few times. This chain connects TRBV12-3 or TRBV12-4 to TRBJ1-2; a possible D gene is TRBD1 (5 bases). V lost 5 bases and J 14 bases, leaving 21 bases between the germline ends. The CDR3 has 13 amino acids. As DNA, the CDR3 is TGTGCCAGCAGTCCTGGACAAGGAAGGGGTTTAACCTTC. It translates to CASSPGQGRGLTF.

V and J are TRBV28 and TRBJ2-3; TRBD1 is a possible D gene (5 bases). This CDR3 is built from 14 residues. V lost 6 bases and J lost 0, with 10 bases in between. The germline gives CDR1 MDHEN, CDR2 SYDVKM. CDR3 sequence (DNA): TGTGCCAGCAGGTGGGGCCATAGCACAGATACGCAGTATTTT. This gives the protein CASRWGHSTDTQYF.

The chain combines TRBV3-1 (or the pseudogene TRBV3-2) with TRBJ2-5; 14 bases line up with TRBD2. J lost 4 bases, V lost 4 bases, and 2 bases had no gene match. Per germline, CDR1 LGHDT and CDR2 YNNKEL (reference sequence). CDR3 length: 15 amino acids. The CDR3 region has the DNA TGTGCCAGCAGCCTGGGACTAGCGGGAGTAGAGACCCAGTACTTC. It is translated as CASSLGLAGVETQYF.